Following are 23 T cell receptor beta chains from one sample sequenced in a study of blood T cell repertoires in COVID-19. Clones were sequenced by immunoSEQ multiplex PCR, and TCRdb holds only the in-frame ones, with some missing. The sample holds roughly 200,000 clones, 70% to 90% seen once. The sequenced material came from peripheral blood. The receptors shown here come from a man in his 60s with acute or convalescent COVID-19.

The rearrangement joins TRBV19 to TRBJ2-1; 11 bases agree with TRBD2. The CDR3 loop spans 16 amino acids. Germline loops: CDR1 LNHDA, CDR2 SQIVND (reference sequence). With 2 bases clipped from V and 2 bases from J, the junction kept 2 bases outside the gene matches. CDR3 protein: CASSITSGSPYNEQFF. In DNA, the CDR3 is TGTGCCAGTAGTATAACTAGCGGGAGCCCCTACAATGAGCAGTTCTTC.

The V call is TRBV19, the J call TRBJ2-5, with TRBD2 identical over 8 bases. J lost 4 bases, V lost 6 bases, and 7 bases had no gene match. The CDR3 runs 14 residues. Germline V gene lookup returns CDR1 LNHDA and CDR2 SQIVND (reference sequence). The CDR3 sequence: CASRGISGTETQYF. The CDR3, as DNA: TGTGCCAGTAGGGGAATTAGCGGGACAGAGACCCAGTACTTC.

The genes are TRBV25-1 and TRBJ1-4; 8 bases are a match to TRBD1. V shed 1 base and J 7 bases; nucleotides not matched to a gene: 11. Germline lookup yields CDR1 MGHDK and CDR2 SYGVNS. The CDR3 spans 17 residues. CDR3 in amino acids: CASSESRTGSLSEKLFF. DNA for the CDR3: TGTGCCAGCAGTGAATCCCGGACAGGGTCCCTTAGTGAAAAACTGTTTTTT. Filled out from reference TRBV25-1 and TRBJ1-4, the complete variable domain reads EADIYQTPRYLVIGTGKKITLECSQTMGHDKMYWYQQDPGMELHLIHYSYGVNSTEKGDLSSESTVSRIRTEHFPLTLESARPSHTSQYLCASSESRTGSLSEKLFFGSGTQLSVL.

The V gene is TRBV7-2, the J gene TRBJ2-1; D gene uncertain. The V end was cut by 1 base, the J end by 8 bases, with 12 bases between. Germline CDR1 reads SGHTA; CDR2 reads FQGNSA. The CDR3 is 14 residues long. Written as DNA, the CDR3 is TGTGCCAGCAGCTTAGGGCCTAATGAGGATGAGCAGTTCTTC. As protein: CASSLGPNEDEQFF.

CDR3 nucleotide sequence: TGTGCCAGCAGCTTCTCGGGAGCGGGTAATGAGCAGTTCTTC. Its protein is CASSFSGAGNEQFF. J is TRBJ2-1 and V is TRBV11-3; weak D call: TRBD2 (6 bases). Germline V lookup: CDR1 SGHNT, CDR2 YENEEA. This CDR3 spans 14 amino acids. V was pared by 3 bases and J by 7 bases, with 13 bases between.

The V and J genes are TRBV4-1 and TRBJ2-1; 9 bases align to TRBD2. The CDR3 contains 16 residues. V lost 3 bases to trimming and J lost 3 bases; unmatched junction nucleotides: 6. CDR1 MGHRA and CDR2 YSYEKL come from the germline V gene. Written as DNA, the CDR3 is TGCGCCAGCAGCCATCTAGCGGGGACTAACTACAATGAGCAGTTCTTC. Translation gives CASSHLAGTNYNEQFF.

This clone appeared once. This chain joins TRBV5-6 and TRBJ2-7, with D perhaps matching TRBD1 (6 bases). This CDR3 spans 15 amino acids. Between the trimmed V and J ends, which lost 3 bases and 3 bases, there was a span of 16 bases. Germline loops: CDR1 SGHDT, CDR2 YYEEEE. CDR3 bases: TGTGCCAGCAGCTCGAAGAAGGGACAACGCTACGAGCAGTACTTC. Encoded protein: CASSSKKGQRYEQYF.

The rearrangement joins TRBV28 to TRBJ1-2; no clear D gene. V was shortened by 1 base and J by 5 bases, with 8 bases between the two germline ends. The CDR3 has 13 residues. The germline V gene has CDR1 MDHEN and CDR2 SYDVKM. The CDR3 here is CASSLSTAYGYTF. The CDR3, as DNA: TGTGCCAGCAGTTTATCGACTGCTTATGGCTACACCTTC.

The V call is TRBV6-5, the J call TRBJ1-2; 8 positions agree with TRBD1. In germline, CDR1 is MNHEY, CDR2 SVGAGI. This CDR3 comprises 15 residues. The V segment lost 3 bases and the J segment 7 bases; nucleotides outside the gene matches: 10. The CDR3 bases are TGTGCCAGCAGTTATTTGACAGGGGTCGGCGGTGGCTACACCTTC. Translated: CASSYLTGVGGGYTF.

This clone was observed a handful of times. This chain joins TRBV4-3 and TRBJ2-1, with TRBD2 identical over 12 bases. The junction had 4 bases not matched to a gene; V was cut back by 4 bases and J by 6 bases. The germline V gene has CDR1 LGHNA and CDR2 YSLEER. This CDR3 has 15 residues. The CDR3 region is CASSLGLAGINEQFF. In nucleotides, the CDR3 is TGCGCCAGCAGCCTCGGACTAGCGGGAATCAATGAGCAGTTCTTC.

V and J are TRBV19 and TRBJ2-6; 7 bases agree with TRBD2. After removal of 3 bases from V and 2 bases from J, the junction contained 4 bases not matched to a gene. Germline assignment: CDR1 LNHDA and CDR2 SQIVND (reference sequence). The CDR3 spans 16 residues. The CDR3 DNA sequence: TGTGCCAGTAGTATTAACCGGGGGGCTGGGGCCAACGTCCTGACTTTC. This sequence encodes CASSINRGAGANVLTF.

CDR3 amino acids: CASSPPARRGETQYF. CDR3 nucleotides: TGTGCCAGCAGTCCCCCAGCGAGAAGGGGAGAGACCCAGTACTTC. This chain connects TRBV28 to TRBJ2-5, with D perhaps matching TRBD1 (5 bases). The CDR3 runs 15 residues. CDR1 and CDR2 (germline): MDHEN, SYDVKM. The V and J ends lost 5 bases and 4 bases respectively, with 17 bases between them.

The V and J genes are TRBV3-1 (or the pseudogene TRBV3-2) and TRBJ2-2, with D tentatively TRBD1 (5 bases). The germline V gene encodes CDR1 LGHDT and CDR2 YNNKEL (reference sequence). The CDR3 has 13 amino acids. Trimming took off 4 bases at V and 5 bases at J, with 8 bases between the two ends. The CDR3 DNA reads as TGTGCCAGCAGCCCGCAGGGAACCGGGGAGCTGTTTTTT. As protein: CASSPQGTGELFF.

This clone was seen a few times. The chain carries TRBV9 and TRBJ2-3, with 9 bases identical to TRBD2. CDR3 length equals 15 residues. Germline values: CDR1 SGDLS, CDR2 YYNGEE. Trimming cost V 4 bases and J 1 base; bases outside gene matches: 4. CDR3 nucleotides: TGTGCCAGCAGCCCGCGGGAGGGCGGCACAGATACGCAGTATTTT. It yields the protein CASSPREGGTDTQYF. Filled out from reference TRBV9 and TRBJ2-3, the complete variable domain reads DSGVTQTPKHLITATGQRVTLRCSPRSGDLSVYWYQQSLDQGLQFLIQYYNGEERAKGNILERFSAQQFPDLHSELNLSSLELGDSALYFCASSPREGGTDTQYFGPGTRLTVL.

The chain combines TRBV14 with TRBJ2-2; 10 positions agree with TRBD2. The trim removed 8 bases at V and 3 bases at J, leaving 6 bases unmatched. Germline-derived CDR1 and CDR2 are SGHDN and FVKESK. The CDR3 length is 15 residues. CDR3 sequence reads: CASSAGGPYTGELFF. The CDR3 DNA sequence: TGTGCCAGCTCAGCGGGAGGGCCGTACACCGGGGAGCTGTTTTTT.

The genes are TRBV7-9 and TRBJ2-3; 7 bases match TRBD2. Germline loops: CDR1 SEHNR, CDR2 FQNEAQ (reference sequence). There are 15 residues in the CDR3. The V and J ends lost 2 bases and 2 bases, in that order; junction bases with no gene match: 4. The CDR3 reads CASSLSGTPTDTQYF. CDR3 bases: TGTGCCAGCAGCTTAAGCGGGACCCCCACAGATACGCAGTATTTT.

The chain uses TRBV4-1 and TRBJ1-2; 9 nucleotides align to TRBD1. There are 16 residues in the CDR3. V gave up 4 bases and J gave up 4 bases; unmatched junction bases: 10. Germline-derived CDR1 and CDR2 are MGHRA and YSYEKL. The DNA of the CDR3 is TGCGCCAGCAGCCCCGGACAGGGGCCCCTCGCCTATGGCTACACCTTC. It translates to CASSPGQGPLAYGYTF.

The V call is TRBV7-9, the J call TRBJ2-7; 12 positions match TRBD2. Germline assignment: CDR1 SEHNR and CDR2 FQNEAQ (reference sequence). CDR3 length equals 17 residues. The V segment lost 5 bases and the J segment 4 bases; nucleotides outside the gene matches: 12. The CDR3 reads CASSPRTSGMGAYEQYF. Written as DNA, the CDR3 is TGTGCCAGCAGCCCCAGGACTAGCGGGATGGGAGCGTACGAGCAGTACTTC.

This chain connects TRBV30 to TRBJ1-5; D is unclear. With 0 bases removed from V and 4 bases from J, the gap between germline ends came to 7 bases. The CDR3 consists of 13 residues. Germline CDR1 and CDR2: GTSNPN and SVGIG (reference sequence). CDR3 DNA sequence: TGTGCCTGGAGTGTGGGAGGGAATCAGCCCCAGCATTTT. It yields the protein CAWSVGGNQPQHF. The full variable domain, its missing parts supplied by reference TRBV30 and TRBJ1-5, is SQTIHQWPATLVQPVGSPLSLECTVEGTSNPNLYWYRQAAGRGLQLLFYSVGIGQISSEVPQNLSASRPQDRQFILSSKKLLLSDSGFYLCAWSVGGNQPQHFGDGTRLSIL.

CDR3 protein: CASSSSGQLRETQYF. In nucleotides, the CDR3 is TGTGCCAGCAGCTCGTCGGGACAGTTGCGAGAGACCCAGTACTTC. The chain is built from TRBV11-2 and TRBJ2-5; 7 bases map to TRBD1. There are 15 residues in the CDR3. V was pared by 4 bases and J by 4 bases, with 9 bases of the junction left unmatched. Germline CDR1 and CDR2: SGHAT and FQNNGV.

This clone was recorded once. This sequence joins TRBV6-4 and TRBJ2-3; D is unclear. The CDR3 totals 14 residues. Per germline, CDR1 MRHNA and CDR2 SNTAGT. V lost 3 bases and J lost 0, with 7 bases in between. CDR3 coding DNA: TGTGCCAGCAGTGAGCGTTACAGCACAGATACGCAGTATTTT. Protein: CASSERYSTDTQYF.

The genes are TRBV4-2 and TRBJ2-4; unclear D gene. The CDR3 is 16 residues long. Deletions cut 1 base from V and 1 base from J, with 11 bases between. Germline V gene data show CDR1 as LGHNA and CDR2 as YNFKEQ. The CDR3 DNA sequence: TGTGCCAGCAGCCAAGTTCGTTCCCGGGCCAAAAACATTCAGTACTTC. Its protein is CASSQVRSRAKNIQYF.

The V and J genes are TRBV28 and TRBJ2-2; D remains unclear. CDR1 is MDHEN and CDR2 is SYDVKM in the germline V gene. This CDR3 spans 14 amino acids. Trimming stripped 1 base from V and 5 bases from J, with 8 bases between. The CDR3 nucleotides are TGTGCCAGCAGTTTATCCGCCCGGACCGGGGAGCTGTTTTTT. Translation gives CASSLSARTGELFF.